This entry concerns a single TCR beta chain. Germline lookup yields CDR1 LGHDT and CDR2 YNNKEL (reference sequence). The CDR3 loop spans 15 amino acids. The V segment lost 1 base and the J segment 6 bases; nucleotides outside the gene matches: 5. While CD8+ and CD4+ T cells were isolated negatively, TEMRA cells were enriched by FACS. This entry comes from a study of CD8 T cells in Susac syndrome. It was with random hexamers that about 0.45 to 1 ug RNA was reverse transcribed. By means of immunoSEQ multiplex PCR, TCR beta CDR3 spanning 54 Vbeta and 13 Jbeta underwent amplification. TCRdb independently ran MiXCR on the immunoSEQ multiplex PCR reads; one entry per CDR3 protein. The profile covers about 200,000 distinct CDR3 sequences, with around 95% appearing a single time and under 0.12% taken by the ten largest.

The chain links TRBV3-1 to TRBJ1-4, with TRBD1 matching 7 bases. Sequencing was carried out using CD4+ T cells from PBMCs. This receptor was taken from a human donor in good health. CDR3 region: CASSQGGTGDEKLFF. CDR3 DNA sequence: TGTGCCAGCAGCCAAGGGGGCACAGGGGATGAAAAACTGTTTTTT.